This T cell receptor (beta chain) is from a study of T cells in Graves' hyperthyroidism and ophthalmopathy. Study information: Peripheral blood samples were taken at initial diagnosis, prior to any treatment.

V was clipped by 3 bases and J by 4 bases, with 11 bases between them. The CDR3 has 13 residues. CDR1 is SGHRS, CDR2 YFSETQ, per germline. General study findings and limits: Blood also contained most expanded thyroid clonotypes above 0.001. Researchers report that a 13 V-J model separated ophthalmopathy from stable hyperthyroidism.

Subjects aged 18 to 65 presented with newly diagnosed hyperthyroidism of less than 2 months' duration. At least ten counts were recorded for this clonotype. Its antigen is as yet unknown. The TCR beta CDR3 regions underwent amplification using RNA transcripts as the source. The HTBI primer set served for first-round RT-PCR of the TCR CDR3. One entry per CDR3 protein results from TCRdb running MiXCR on the multiplex PCR reads. Altogether around 620,000 distinct CDR3 sequences are present, 15% to 20% being singletons, with the ten largest covering 3.5% to 4%. The V and J genes are TRBV5-1 and TRBJ2-7; a possible D gene is TRBD2 (6 bases). Sample: blood. The receptor comes from a woman aged 25 to 45 with Graves' hyperthyroidism. CDR3 region: CASSWGTGYEQYF. The CDR3 DNA follows: TGCGCCAGCAGCTGGGGGACTGGGTACGAGCAGTACTTC.